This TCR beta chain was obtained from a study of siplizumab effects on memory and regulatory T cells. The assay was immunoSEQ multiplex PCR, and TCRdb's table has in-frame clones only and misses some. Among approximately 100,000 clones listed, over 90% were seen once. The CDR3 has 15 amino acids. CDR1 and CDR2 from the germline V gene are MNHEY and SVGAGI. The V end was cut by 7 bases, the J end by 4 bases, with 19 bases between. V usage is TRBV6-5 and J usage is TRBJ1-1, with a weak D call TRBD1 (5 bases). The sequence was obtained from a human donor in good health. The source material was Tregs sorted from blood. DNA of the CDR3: TGTGCCAGCACCTTATCAGGGCAGGGAGTCACTGAAGCTTTCTTT. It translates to CASTLSGQGVTEAFF.